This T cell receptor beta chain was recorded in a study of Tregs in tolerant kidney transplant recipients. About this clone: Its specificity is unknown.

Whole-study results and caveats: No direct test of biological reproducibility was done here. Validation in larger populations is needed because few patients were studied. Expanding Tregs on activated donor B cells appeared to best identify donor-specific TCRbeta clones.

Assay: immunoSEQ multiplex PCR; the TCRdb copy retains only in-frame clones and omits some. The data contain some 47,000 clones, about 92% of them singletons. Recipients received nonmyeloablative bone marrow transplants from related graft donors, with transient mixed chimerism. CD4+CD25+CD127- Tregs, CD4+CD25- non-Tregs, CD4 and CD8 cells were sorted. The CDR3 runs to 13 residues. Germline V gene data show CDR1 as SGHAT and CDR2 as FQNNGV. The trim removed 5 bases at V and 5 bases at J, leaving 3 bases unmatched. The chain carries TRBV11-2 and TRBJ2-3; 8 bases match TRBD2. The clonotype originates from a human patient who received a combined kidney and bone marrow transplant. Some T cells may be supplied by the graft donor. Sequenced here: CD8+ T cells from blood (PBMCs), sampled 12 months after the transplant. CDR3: CASSPGGVDTQYF. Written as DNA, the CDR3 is TGTGCCAGCAGCCCCGGGGGGGTAGATACGCAGTATTTT.